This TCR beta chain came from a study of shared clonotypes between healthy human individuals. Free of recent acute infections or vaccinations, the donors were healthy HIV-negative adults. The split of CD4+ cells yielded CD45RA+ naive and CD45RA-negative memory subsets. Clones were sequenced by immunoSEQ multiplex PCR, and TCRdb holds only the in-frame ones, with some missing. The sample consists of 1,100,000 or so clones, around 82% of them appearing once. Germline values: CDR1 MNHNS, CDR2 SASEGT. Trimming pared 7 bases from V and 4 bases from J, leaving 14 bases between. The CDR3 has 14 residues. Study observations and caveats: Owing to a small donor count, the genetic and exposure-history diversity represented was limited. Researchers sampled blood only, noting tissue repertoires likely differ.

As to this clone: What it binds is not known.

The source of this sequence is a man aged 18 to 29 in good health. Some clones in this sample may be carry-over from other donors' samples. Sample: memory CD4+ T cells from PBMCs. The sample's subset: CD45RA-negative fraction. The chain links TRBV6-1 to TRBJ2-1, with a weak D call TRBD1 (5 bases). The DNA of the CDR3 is TGTGCCAGCATCGGCAGGGTCGGTTACAATGAGCAGTTCTTC. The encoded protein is CASIGRVGYNEQFF.